This TCR beta chain comes out of a study of tumor-infiltrating lymphocytes in primary liver carcinoma. Notes on this clonotype: Germline is not matched at one junction end, which may reflect a read error.

Per the germline V gene, CDR1 is SGHVS and CDR2 is FQNEAQ. CDR3 length: 15 residues. From unsorted bulk tissue weighing about 20-33 mg, DNA and RNA were co-extracted. The investigators made TCR beta cDNA from about 500 ng total RNA, using a constant-region primer. Libraries of TCR beta came from three nested multiplex PCR rounds with slightly modified ARM-PCR. Amplification in the first two PCR rounds was performed using TRBV1-TRBV30 forward primers and a C-beta reverse primer for 10 cycles each. TCRdb called the multiplex PCR reads again in MiXCR, with one record for every CDR3 protein. The sample has about 37,000 distinct CDR3 sequences; roughly 77% are singletons.

The chain links TRBV7-8 to TRBJ1-3, with a weak D call TRBD1 (5 bases). This TCR was sampled from a middle-aged man with primary liver carcinoma and hepatitis B virus infection. The material sequenced was tumor-adjacent normal liver tissue. The CDR3 here is CASSSGHGSGSTIHF. The CDR3 nucleotides read TGTGCCAGCAGCTCTGGACACGGCTCTGGAAGCACCATACATTTT.